This is a list of T cell receptor beta chains from one sample in a study of beta chain features in type 1 diabetes. This table comes from immunoSEQ multiplex PCR, and its TCRdb copy is limited to in-frame clones, with some not included. The table shows about 400,000 clones, with roughly 12% occurring only once. Material for sequencing was naive CD4+ T cells from blood. Receptors originate from a woman aged 18 to 35 with type 1 diabetes. Each CDR3 is given with its conserved first and last residue. The D gene is left open where the match is weak. Clone size is stated in some rows and not others, as once, few, many or a class when expanded.

>TRBV4-3|NA|TRBJ1-4|NA|18
TGCGCCAGCAGTCAAGCGGGGTATTCACAATTTGGGAATGAAAAACTGTTTTTT
CASSQAGYSQFGNEKLFF
>TRBV5-4|NA|TRBJ1-1|few|15
TGTGCCAGCAGCTCTCAGGGGAGTTTGGACACTGAAGCTTTCTTT
CASSSQGSLDTEAFF
>TRBV7-9|NA|TRBJ2-1|few|12
TGTGCCAGCAGCCTAGTTAGCAATGAGCAGTTCTTC
CASSLVSNEQFF
>TRBV6-5|TRBD2|TRBJ2-5|NA|14
TGTGCCAGCAGACCGCTAGGGAGGGAAGAGACCCAGTACTTC
CASRPLGREETQYF
>TRBV13|TRBD1|TRBJ2-1|few|16
TGTGCCAGCAGCTTATTTCTGGACAGGGTAATTAATGAGCAGTTCTTC
CASSLFLDRVINEQFF
>TRBV6-4|NA|TRBJ1-2|few|13
TGTGCCAGCAGTGACAGCACAGGCTATGGCTACACCTTC
CASSDSTGYGYTF
>TRBV11-2|TRBD1|TRBJ2-7|NA|15
TGTGCCAGCCGGGCCCCGGGACAGGGGAACTACGAGCAGTACTTC
CASRAPGQGNYEQYF
>TRBV28|TRBD1|TRBJ1-5|few|16
TGTGCCAGCACCCTCAGCCCCGGGACAGTAAGTCAGCCCCAGCATTTT
CASTLSPGTVSQPQHF
>TRBV9|NA|TRBJ2-5|few|14
TGTGCCAGCAGCGTAGCCCAGTACCAAGAGACCCAGTACTTC
CASSVAQYQETQYF
>TRBV4-1|NA|TRBJ2-5|NA|16
TGCGCCAGCAGCCGTTCATCCGGGAGTGTAAAAGAGACCCAGTACTTC
CASSRSSGSVKETQYF
>TRBV28|TRBD2|TRBJ2-7|NA|14
TGTGCCAGCAGTTCCACGGGGGGAGAGTACGAGCAGTACTTC
CASSSTGGEYEQYF
>TRBV6-5|TRBD1|TRBJ1-2|NA|13
TGTGCCAGCAGTCAGGACAGGGTCTTGGGCTACACCTTC
CASSQDRVLGYTF
>TRBV7-9|TRBD1|TRBJ2-7|few|13
TGTGCCAGCGGAGGACAGGGGGCATACGAGCAGTACTTC
CASGGQGAYEQYF
>TRBV2|TRBD1|TRBJ1-5|NA|15
TGTGCCAGCAGTGGTACAGGGGGCCGCAATCAGCCCCAGCATTTT
CASSGTGGRNQPQHF
>TRBV9|NA|TRBJ2-3|few|14
TGTGCCAGCAGCGTAGTTCGGGACACAGATACGCAGTATTTT
CASSVVRDTDTQYF
>TRBV11-2|TRBD2|TRBJ2-1|few|17
TGTGCCAGCAGCTTAGATCTGCGACTAGCGGTCTACAATGAGCAGTTCTTC
CASSLDLRLAVYNEQFF
>TRBV7-2|NA|TRBJ1-2|NA|15
TGTGCCAGCAGCTTAGCGTCAGGGGTTAACTATGGCTACACCTTC
CASSLASGVNYGYTF
>TRBV5-6|NA|TRBJ1-2|few|13
TGTGCCAGCATGTGGGAGGGGAATCGTGGCTACACCTTC
CASMWEGNRGYTF
>TRBV5-8|NA|TRBJ1-2|few|12
TGTGCCAGCAGCTTTGGAGAGGATGGCTACACCTTC
CASSFGEDGYTF
>TRBV11-2|NA|TRBJ2-7|NA|15
TGTGCCAGCAGTTCGGACGGGCAGCTCTGGGGGCAGCAGTACTTC
CASSSDGQLWGQQYF
>TRBV7-3|NA|TRBJ2-6|NA|16
TGTGCCAGCAGCCCACCTAGCGTCGTAGGGGCCAACGTCCTGACTTTC
CASSPPSVVGANVLTF
>TRBV2|NA|TRBJ2-5|few|11
TGTGCCAGCACCCCTCAAGAGACCCAGTACTTC
CASTPQETQYF
>TRBV2|TRBD1|TRBJ1-5|NA|14
TGTGCCAGCAGTGGGACAGGGGACGTTCAGCCCCAGCATTTT
CASSGTGDVQPQHF
>TRBV15|TRBD1|TRBJ2-1|NA|16
TGTGCCACCAGCAGCCCGGGGGACAGGGGACACAATGAGCAGTTCTTC
CATSSPGDRGHNEQFF
>TRBV29-1|TRBD1|TRBJ2-7|NA|14
TGCAGCGTTTACCAGGGGGCTGGGCCCTACGAGCAGTACTTC
CSVYQGAGPYEQYF